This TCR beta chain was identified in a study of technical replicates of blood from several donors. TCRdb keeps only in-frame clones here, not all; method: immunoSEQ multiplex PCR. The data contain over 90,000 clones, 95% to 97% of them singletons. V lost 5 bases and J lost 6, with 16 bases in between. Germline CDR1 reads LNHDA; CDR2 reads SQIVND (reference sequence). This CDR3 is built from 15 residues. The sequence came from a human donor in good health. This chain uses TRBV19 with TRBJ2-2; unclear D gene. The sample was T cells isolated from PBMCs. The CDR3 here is CASSELSESSGELFF. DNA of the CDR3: TGTGCCAGTAGTGAGTTATCCGAGTCATCCGGGGAGCTGTTTTTT.